A single sample gave rise to the 29 T cell receptor beta chains below, sequenced in a study of human T cells and chemical hapten exposure. TCRdb re-called the RACE reads through MiXCR, storing one row per CDR3 protein. Of 52,000 or so distinct CDR3 sequences in the sample, roughly a tenth were seen once. Documented time point: pre-sensitization, week 0. Treatment described: therapeutic diphenylcyclopropenone sensitization with weekly scalp DPC. The sequencing used whole blood, collected in connection with sensitization to the hapten diphenylcyclopropenone (DPC). All receptors derive from a man between 40 and 49 years old with alopecia areata. Some clones in this sample may be carry-over from other donors' samples.

This clonotype appeared many times. The chain employs TRBV12-3 or TRBV12-4 and TRBJ2-2; 8 bases agree with TRBD1. After removal of 6 bases from V and 5 bases from J, the junction contained 8 bases not matched to a gene. The CDR3 is made up of 15 amino acids. CDR3 region: CASSQGTGGTGELFF. The CDR3 DNA is TGTGCCAGCAGCCAAGGGACAGGTGGAACCGGGGAGCTGTTTTTT.

This clonotype was counted at least ten times. V gene TRBV9 combines with J gene TRBJ2-4; possibly TRBD1 for D (5 bases). From germline, CDR1 is SGDLS and CDR2 YYNGEE. This CDR3 region has 14 residues. V was clipped by 2 bases and J by 8 bases, with 14 bases between them. DNA for the CDR3: TGTGCCAGCAGCGTCGACAGTGATAATGACATTCAGTACTTC. Its protein is CASSVDSDNDIQYF.

This clonotype was recorded at least ten times. The CDR3 coding sequence is TGCAGTGCTAGGCCCGGGGGCGTCTATGGCTACACCTTC. The encoded protein is CSARPGGVYGYTF. This chain uses TRBV20-1 with TRBJ1-2; the D gene is possibly TRBD1 (6 bases). With 3 bases removed from V and 4 bases from J, the gap between germline ends came to 12 bases. This CDR3 spans 13 amino acids. In germline, CDR1 is DFQATT, CDR2 SNEGSKA (reference sequence).

This clonotype was recorded many times. The chain uses TRBV7-9 and TRBJ2-7; 10 nucleotides align to TRBD1. CDR1 and CDR2 (germline): SEHNR, FQNEAQ (reference sequence). This CDR3 is built from 17 residues. V shed 5 bases and J 5 bases; nucleotides not matched to a gene: 15. The CDR3 protein is CASSGQPPGQGFDEQYF. The CDR3 DNA is TGTGCCAGCAGCGGACAACCTCCGGGACAGGGGTTCGACGAGCAGTACTTC.

The V call is TRBV28, the J call TRBJ1-2; tentative D call: TRBD1 (5 bases). Germline V gene lookup returns CDR1 MDHEN and CDR2 SYDVKM. Trimming pared 8 bases from V and 2 bases from J, leaving 12 bases between. This CDR3 has 13 amino acids. CDR3 sequence (DNA): TGTGCCAGCCGGGGACGGATGAACTATGGCTACACCTTC. Translation: CASRGRMNYGYTF.

The J gene is TRBJ1-1, the V gene TRBV20-1; 9 bases are a match to TRBD1. The CDR3 contains 15 residues. V shed 7 bases, J shed 1 base, and the junction held 10 bases outside the gene matches. Germline CDR1 DFQATT, CDR2 SNEGSKA (reference sequence). The CDR3 nucleotides are TGCAGTGTGGACAGGGGACCCCAGGGGAACACTGAAGCTTTCTTT. Translation: CSVDRGPQGNTEAFF.

This chain links TRBV7-9 with TRBJ2-1; 11 bases are shared with TRBD2. Losses at the gene ends were 6 bases for V and 5 bases for J; bases not matched to a gene: 27. This CDR3 comprises 22 residues. Looked up from germline, CDR1 is SEHNR and CDR2 is FQNEAQ (reference sequence). CDR3 loop: CASSSTGGISGRADRSDNEQFF. The CDR3 nucleotides read TGTGCCAGCAGTTCCACAGGGGGGATTAGCGGGAGGGCCGATAGATCCGACAATGAGCAGTTCTTC.

As regards this clonotype: A much bigger clone sits one base away, suggesting this may be a read error. The CDR3 DNA is TGTGCCAGCAGCCGACAGCGGGGACCCTACGGGCAGTACTTC. It codes for CASSRQRGPYGQYF. V and J are TRBV28 and TRBJ2-7; 7 bases are a match to TRBD2. Germline V gene data show CDR1 as MDHEN and CDR2 as SYDVKM. This CDR3 contains 14 residues.

At least ten counts were recorded for this clonotype. The chain has TRBV7-3 and TRBJ2-3; 15 bases agree with TRBD2. The CDR3 has 16 residues. From germline, CDR1 is SGHTA and CDR2 FQGTGA. V lost 4 bases and J lost 6; bases outside the gene matches: 5. The CDR3 region is CASSSGLAGGADTQYF. CDR3 bases: TGTGCCAGCAGCTCAGGACTAGCGGGAGGGGCGGATACGCAGTATTTT.

To note about this clonotype: A much larger clone sits a single nucleotide away, making a read error possible. The chain has TRBV2 and TRBJ2-7; TRBD1 matches 7 bases. The germline V gene has CDR1 SNHLY and CDR2 FYNNEI. V shed 8 bases and J 2 bases; nucleotides not matched to a gene: 3. CDR3 length: 12 residues. For the CDR3, the DNA is TGTGCCAGCCGGGACAGCCCCTACGAGCAGTACTTC. Its translation is CASRDSPYEQYF.

This clonotype has at least ten counts. The chain has TRBV9 and TRBJ2-7; D might be TRBD2 (6 bases). The V gene's germline CDR1 is SGDLS and CDR2 YYNGEE. Trimming stripped 2 bases from V and 3 bases from J, with 15 bases between. The CDR3 spans 15 residues. The CDR3 spells CASSVSGNLLYEQYF. For the CDR3, the DNA is TGTGCCAGCAGCGTTAGCGGAAACCTCCTCTACGAGCAGTACTTC. The entire variable domain, with the rest obtained from reference TRBV9 and TRBJ2-7, is as follows: DSGVTQTPKHLITATGQRVTLRCSPRSGDLSVYWYQQSLDQGLQFLIQYYNGEERAKGNILERFSAQQFPDLHSELNLSSLELGDSALYFCASSVSGNLLYEQYFGPGTRLTVT.

V usage is TRBV2 and J usage is TRBJ2-1, with D possibly being TRBD1 or TRBD2 (6 bases each). The CDR3 has 15 residues. Trimming shortened V by 4 bases and J by 9 bases, and 19 bases separated the two germline ends. Germline V lookup: CDR1 SNHLY, CDR2 FYNNEI. The chain's CDR3 is CASSVTRGAVGEQFF. DNA for the CDR3: TGTGCCAGCAGTGTCACAAGGGGGGCAGTGGGTGAGCAGTTCTTC.

The sample holds many counts of this clonotype. This chain uses TRBV28 with TRBJ2-5; D is possibly TRBD1 or TRBD2 (6 bases each). The CDR3 length is 13 residues. Germline lookup yields CDR1 MDHEN and CDR2 SYDVKM. Trimming stripped 7 bases from V and 3 bases from J, with 12 bases between. The CDR3 protein is CASNLEGEETQYF. The CDR3 coding sequence is TGTGCCAGCAATCTGGAGGGGGAAGAGACCCAGTACTTC.

This clonotype was observed a handful of times. J is TRBJ2-5 and V is TRBV7-9; D is ambiguous. The CDR3 length is 15 residues. Germline V lookup: CDR1 SEHNR, CDR2 FQNEAQ (reference sequence). V shed 5 bases and J shed 0 bases, with 13 bases lying between them. The CDR3 loop reads CASSPFDANQETQYF. CDR3 bases: TGTGCCAGCAGCCCGTTCGACGCGAACCAAGAGACCCAGTACTTC.

In this sample, this clonotype turned up many times. The V gene is TRBV20-1, the J gene TRBJ2-3; D is unresolved. Trimming stripped 7 bases from V and 4 bases from J, with 12 bases between. CDR3 length: 12 amino acids. Germline values: CDR1 DFQATT, CDR2 SNEGSKA (reference sequence). The CDR3 loop reads CSGGVGADTQYF. The CDR3 nucleotides read TGCAGTGGTGGGGTAGGCGCAGATACGCAGTATTTT.

Many counts were recorded for this clonotype. The V and J genes are TRBV28 and TRBJ1-2, with D perhaps matching TRBD1 (6 bases). CDR1 and CDR2 from the germline V gene are MDHEN and SYDVKM. Trimming cost V 7 bases and J 2 bases, with 14 bases left between them. The CDR3 has 14 residues. CDR3 loop: CASKSGQRNYGYTF. The DNA of the CDR3 is TGTGCCAGCAAGTCTGGACAGCGGAACTATGGCTACACCTTC.

The chain couples TRBV14 to TRBJ2-4; 8 bases match TRBD2. The CDR3 contains 17 residues. Trimming removed 4 bases from V and 1 base from J; junction bases left unmatched: 9. Germline V gene lookup returns CDR1 SGHDN and CDR2 FVKESK. The CDR3 coding sequence is TGTGCCAGCAGCCCCTTCCACGGGAGGGCCGCCAAAAACATTCAGTACTTC. It is translated as CASSPFHGRAAKNIQYF.

This clonotype showed up just a few times. The chain links TRBV4-1 to TRBJ1-4; TRBD1 is a possible D gene (6 bases). In germline, CDR1 is MGHRA, CDR2 YSYEKL. The CDR3 has 14 residues. The V gene lost 4 bases and the J gene lost 4 bases, with 10 bases spanning the gap. DNA for the CDR3: TGCGCCAGCAGCCCTCTACAGGGTAATGAAAAACTGTTTTTT. As protein: CASSPLQGNEKLFF.

This clonotype has at least ten counts. CDR3 DNA: TGTGCCAGCAGGCTGTCTCGATTGGAAGGCTACACCTTC. Amino acid sequence: CASRLSRLEGYTF. V gene TRBV12-3 or TRBV12-4 combines with J gene TRBJ1-2, with D unresolved. V was cut by 6 bases and J by 8 bases, with 16 bases left in between. The CDR3 covers 13 residues.

This clonotype was counted at least ten times. The CDR3: CASSLRRGFTDTQYF. The CDR3 nucleotides read TGTGCCAGCAGTTTGCGCAGGGGATTCACAGATACGCAGTATTTT. The chain couples TRBV12-3 or TRBV12-4 to TRBJ2-3, with a possible D match to TRBD1 (6 bases). CDR3 length: 15 residues. Trimming removed 3 bases from V and 2 bases from J, with 12 bases in between.

V gene TRBV28 combines with J gene TRBJ1-1; tentative D call: TRBD1 (5 bases). Germline CDR1 is MDHEN and CDR2 is SYDVKM. V was trimmed by 2 bases and J by 3 bases, leaving 7 bases between them. The CDR3 is 13 amino acids. CDR3 region: CASSLDRYTEAFF. Written as DNA, the CDR3 is TGTGCCAGCAGTTTAGACAGATACACTGAAGCTTTCTTT. Based on the CDR3 plus reference TRBV28 and TRBJ1-1, the full variable domain is DVKVTQSSRYLVKRTGEKVFLECVQDMDHENMFWYRQDPGLGLRLIYFSYDVKMKEKGDIPEGYSVSREKKERFSLILESASTNQTSMYLCASSLDRYTEAFFGQGTRLTVV.

This clonotype was recorded a few times. This sequence joins TRBV7-8 and TRBJ2-3, with D unclear. Between the trimmed V and J ends, which lost 1 base and 4 bases, there was a span of 9 bases. The CDR3 contains 14 residues. Germline values: CDR1 SGHVS, CDR2 FQNEAQ. Here the CDR3 DNA reads TGTGCCAGCAGCTTAGTAACGACCCCAGATACGCAGTATTTT. The encoded protein is CASSLVTTPDTQYF.

V gene TRBV28 combines with J gene TRBJ2-3; D may match TRBD1 or TRBD2 (5 bases each). CDR1 and CDR2 from the germline V gene are MDHEN and SYDVKM. The germline V and J ends were trimmed by 7 bases and 3 bases, with 14 bases remaining between them. The CDR3 sequence is 14 residues long. The CDR3 reads CASNGAARTDTQYF. For the CDR3, the DNA is TGTGCCAGCAACGGGGCGGCGAGGACAGATACGCAGTATTTT.

The V call is TRBV12-2, the J call TRBJ2-5; the D call TRBD1 from the table was never checked on the DNA. TRBV12-2 is annotated as a pseudogene. There are 14 residues in the CDR3. CDR3 protein: CASRRSFGAETQYF. The CDR3 DNA reads as TGTGCAAGTCGCCGCTCGTTTGGCGCGGAGACCCAGTACTTC.

This clonotype was counted a few times. For the CDR3, the DNA is TGTGCCAGCAGCTGGCTAGCGGGCCCCCAAGATACGCAGTATTTT. Translation gives CASSWLAGPQDTQYF. The V call is TRBV7-6, the J call TRBJ2-3; 8 bases line up with TRBD2. In germline, CDR1 is SGHVS, CDR2 FNYEAQ. The CDR3 consists of 15 residues. J gave up 5 bases and V 4 bases, and 8 bases lay outside the gene matches.

This chain links TRBV11-2 with TRBJ2-1; 10 bases are a match to TRBD1. The germline V gene encodes CDR1 SGHAT and CDR2 FQNNGV. CDR3 length: 13 amino acids. Trimming removed 8 bases from V and 4 bases from J; junction bases left unmatched: 2. The CDR3 sequence is CASDRGQYNEQFF. The CDR3 bases are TGTGCCAGCGACAGGGGGCAATACAATGAGCAGTTCTTC. Supplemented by reference TRBV11-2 and TRBJ2-1, the full variable domain reads EAGVAQSPRYKIIEKRQSVAFWCNPISGHATLYWYQQILGQGPKLLIQFQNNGVVDDSQLPKDRFSAERLKGVDSTLKIQPAKLEDSAVYLCASDRGQYNEQFFGPGTRLTVL.

This clonotype was seen only a few times. The chain employs TRBV28 and TRBJ1-1; a weak D match, TRBD1 (6 bases). Germline V CDR1 and CDR2: MDHEN, SYDVKM. V gave up 2 bases and J gave up 8 bases, with 15 bases separating them. The CDR3 is 14 residues long. DNA of the CDR3: TGTGCCAGCAGTTTAGGGGCCACAGGGACGGAAGCTTTCTTT. Amino acid sequence: CASSLGATGTEAFF. Drawing the rest from reference TRBV28 and TRBJ1-1, the complete variable domain is DVKVTQSSRYLVKRTGEKVFLECVQDMDHENMFWYRQDPGLGLRLIYFSYDVKMKEKGDIPEGYSVSREKKERFSLILESASTNQTSMYLCASSLGATGTEAFFGQGTRLTVV.

This clonotype was seen a handful of times. The J gene is TRBJ2-7, the V gene TRBV28, with D uncertain. The CDR3 extends over 14 amino acids. V was cut by 2 bases and J by 0 bases, with 8 bases left in between. The germline V gene encodes CDR1 MDHEN and CDR2 SYDVKM. In nucleotides, the CDR3 is TGTGCCAGCAGTTTAGTGCTAAGCTCCTACGAGCAGTACTTC. Amino acids: CASSLVLSSYEQYF.

This clonotype was picked up many times. This sequence joins TRBV20-1 and TRBJ2-2; TRBD2 matches at 9 bases. CDR1 and CDR2 (germline): DFQATT, SNEGSKA (reference sequence). The CDR3 has 15 amino acids. The junction had 2 bases not matched to a gene; V was cut back by 3 bases and J by 0 bases. CDR3 protein: CSARSSGANTGELFF. In DNA form, the CDR3 reads TGCAGTGCTAGGTCTAGCGGGGCGAACACCGGGGAGCTGTTTTTT.